This TCR beta chain derives from a study of blood T cell repertoires in COVID-19. Study details: Acute and convalescent COVID-19 samples came from the United States, Italy and Spain. Sources were T cells, B-cell-depleted T cells, or PBMCs; the material itself was cDNA or gDNA.

The CDR3 runs 13 residues. In germline, CDR1 is KGHSH, CDR2 LQKENI. J lost 6 bases, V lost 6 bases, and 5 bases had no gene match. Authors' analysis steps: Cell counts per sample came from amplifying reference gene primers. The assay was immunoSEQ multiplex PCR, and TCRdb's table has in-frame clones only and misses some. V and J calls plus clone size are reproduced from that table; the DNA served to infer D and trimming. The table includes 99,000 or so clones, roughly 80% detected once. This clonotype was sampled from a woman of 80 years or more with acute or convalescent COVID-19. V is TRBV18 and J is TRBJ2-1, with 7 nucleotides matching TRBD1. Sequencing was done on a sample of peripheral blood. The CDR3 region is CASSGDSLNEQFF. The CDR3 nucleotides read TGTGCCAGCTCCGGGGACAGCCTCAATGAGCAGTTCTTC.